This is a list of T cell receptor beta chains from one sample in a study of shared clonotypes between healthy human individuals. TCRdb's table, derived via immunoSEQ multiplex PCR, lists solely in-frame clones and lacks some. Here the sample spans some 2.1 million clones, about 95% being singletons. Sequencing was performed on naive CD8+ T cells sorted from blood. The receptors derive from a man between 18 and 35 years old in good health. The CDR3 runs from the conserved cysteine through the conserved F or W. A D gene is named only where the DNA matches it firmly. Some rows mark clone size as missing; the rest say once, few, many or name a class of expanded clone.

d_call: -
clone_size: -
v_call: TRBV7-9
j_call: TRBJ2-3
cdr3_nt: TGTGCCAGCAGAGGCGGGATGTTAGATACGCAGTATTTT
cdr3_aa: CASRGGMLDTQYF

d_call: TRBD2
clone_size: -
v_call: TRBV19
j_call: TRBJ2-7
cdr3_nt: TGTGCCAGTAGCCCGGGGGGAGGGCGGATCTACGAGCAGTACTTC
cdr3_aa: CASSPGGGRIYEQYF

d_call: -
clone_size: -
v_call: TRBV4-1
j_call: TRBJ2-1
cdr3_nt: TGCGCCAGCAGCTCCAAGGTGAATGAGCAGTTCTTC
cdr3_aa: CASSSKVNEQFF

d_call: -
clone_size: -
v_call: TRBV19
j_call: TRBJ2-7
cdr3_nt: TGTGCCAGTAGTCCCCGGGTGGACAACCTAATTAAATACGAGCAGTACTTC
cdr3_aa: CASSPRVDNLIKYEQYF

d_call: -
clone_size: -
v_call: TRBV4-3
j_call: TRBJ2-7
cdr3_nt: TGCGCCAGCAGCCAAGAAGAGGGACTTTACTACGAGCAGTACTTC
cdr3_aa: CASSQEEGLYYEQYF

d_call: -
clone_size: -
v_call: TRBV18
j_call: TRBJ2-2
cdr3_nt: TGTGCCAGCACGATTACCGGGGAGCTGTTTTTT
cdr3_aa: CASTITGELFF

d_call: -
clone_size: -
v_call: TRBV19
j_call: TRBJ2-6
cdr3_nt: TGTGCCAGTAGTATCGACGGGGCCAACGTCCTGACTTTC
cdr3_aa: CASSIDGANVLTF

d_call: TRBD2
clone_size: -
v_call: TRBV13
j_call: TRBJ2-5
cdr3_nt: TGTGCCAGCAGCTTAGGGCTAGCGGGAGTCATGACAGAGACCCAGTACTTC
cdr3_aa: CASSLGLAGVMTETQYF

d_call: TRBD2
clone_size: -
v_call: TRBV5-1
j_call: TRBJ2-3
cdr3_nt: TGCGCCAGCAGCTTGGCAGAAAGCGGGGACCCCACAGATACGCAGTATTTT
cdr3_aa: CASSLAESGDPTDTQYF

d_call: -
clone_size: -
v_call: TRBV10-3
j_call: TRBJ2-1
cdr3_nt: TGTGCCATCAGCGACAGTTCCTACAATGAGCAGTTCTTC
cdr3_aa: CAISDSSYNEQFF

d_call: -
clone_size: -
v_call: TRBV6-5
j_call: TRBJ2-1
cdr3_nt: TGTGCCAGCAGTTACGAGGGAGCTCGCCCCTACAATGAGCAGTTCTTC
cdr3_aa: CASSYEGARPYNEQFF

d_call: TRBD1
clone_size: -
v_call: TRBV28
j_call: TRBJ1-4
cdr3_nt: TGTGCCAGCCGCAGGGGGGCTAATGAAAAACTGTTTTTT
cdr3_aa: CASRRGANEKLFF

d_call: TRBD1
clone_size: -
v_call: TRBV19
j_call: TRBJ1-4
cdr3_nt: TGTGCCAGTAGTTTAACAGGGGCAACTAATGAAAAACTGTTTTTT
cdr3_aa: CASSLTGATNEKLFF

d_call: TRBD1
clone_size: -
v_call: TRBV28
j_call: TRBJ2-7
cdr3_nt: TGTGCCAGCAGTCCAGAGACAGGGACCTACGAGCAGTACTTC
cdr3_aa: CASSPETGTYEQYF

d_call: TRBD1
clone_size: -
v_call: TRBV9
j_call: TRBJ2-3
cdr3_nt: TGTGCCAGCAGCGTAGCGAGGGACAGGGTGATAGATACGCAGTATTTT
cdr3_aa: CASSVARDRVIDTQYF

d_call: TRBD1
clone_size: -
v_call: TRBV4-1
j_call: TRBJ2-7
cdr3_nt: TGCGCCAGCAGCTGGTCCGGGACAGGCCTCCCCGAGCAGTACTTC
cdr3_aa: CASSWSGTGLPEQYF

d_call: TRBD1
clone_size: -
v_call: TRBV5-1
j_call: TRBJ1-1
cdr3_nt: TGCGCCAGCAGCTGGAGGACAGGGGACACTGAAGCTTTCTTT
cdr3_aa: CASSWRTGDTEAFF

d_call: TRBD2
clone_size: once
v_call: TRBV27
j_call: TRBJ2-3
cdr3_nt: TGTGCCAGCTGTAAATTTAGCGGGAGCACAGATACGCAGTATTTT
cdr3_aa: CASCKFSGSTDTQYF

d_call: -
clone_size: -
v_call: TRBV19
j_call: TRBJ1-1
cdr3_nt: TGTGCCAGTAGTATTCGGTTGTACACTGAAGCTTTCTTT
cdr3_aa: CASSIRLYTEAFF

d_call: TRBD2
clone_size: -
v_call: TRBV2
j_call: TRBJ2-5
cdr3_nt: TGTGCCAGCAGTGAAGGGCTAGCGGGGGGTGAGACCCAGTACTTC
cdr3_aa: CASSEGLAGGETQYF

d_call: -
clone_size: -
v_call: TRBV11-2
j_call: TRBJ1-4
cdr3_nt: TGTGCCAGCAGCTCTCCGCAGGGTCCGTCTAATGAAAAACTGTTTTTT
cdr3_aa: CASSSPQGPSNEKLFF

d_call: TRBD2
clone_size: few
v_call: TRBV6-5
j_call: TRBJ2-7
cdr3_nt: TGTGCCAGCAGTTACTCGACTAGCGGGAGCTCCTACGAGCAGTACTTC
cdr3_aa: CASSYSTSGSSYEQYF

d_call: TRBD2
clone_size: -
v_call: TRBV6-1
j_call: TRBJ2-2
cdr3_nt: TGTGCCAGCAGTGCGCTTGCGGGAGGAGGCACCGGGGAGCTGTTTTTT
cdr3_aa: CASSALAGGGTGELFF

d_call: -
clone_size: -
v_call: TRBV6-1
j_call: TRBJ2-7
cdr3_nt: TGTGCCAGCAGGTACAGGGATTACGAGCAGTACTTC
cdr3_aa: CASRYRDYEQYF

d_call: -
clone_size: -
v_call: TRBV5-1
j_call: TRBJ2-7
cdr3_nt: TGCGCCAGCAGTTTATGGGGGGAAACCTACGAGCAGTACTTC
cdr3_aa: CASSLWGETYEQYF

d_call: -
clone_size: -
v_call: TRBV6-1
j_call: TRBJ2-2
cdr3_nt: TGTGCCAGCAGTGAATGGGATCTCCCGAACACCGGGGAGCTGTTTTTT
cdr3_aa: CASSEWDLPNTGELFF

d_call: TRBD1
clone_size: -
v_call: TRBV7-9
j_call: TRBJ1-2
cdr3_nt: TGTGCCAGCAGCTCTGGGGTCGGACAGGGGCACGGCTACACCTTC
cdr3_aa: CASSSGVGQGHGYTF

d_call: -
clone_size: -
v_call: TRBV11-2
j_call: TRBJ1-5
cdr3_nt: TGTGCCAGCAGCCAGTGGGACGATCAGCCCCAGCATTTT
cdr3_aa: CASSQWDDQPQHF

d_call: -
clone_size: few
v_call: TRBV7-9
j_call: TRBJ2-1
cdr3_nt: TGTGCCAGCAGCTTTGGCAATGAGCAGTTCTTC
cdr3_aa: CASSFGNEQFF

d_call: -
clone_size: once
v_call: TRBV30
j_call: TRBJ1-2
cdr3_nt: TGTGCCTGGAATACGGGAGGGGATGGCTACACCTTC
cdr3_aa: CAWNTGGDGYTF

d_call: TRBD1
clone_size: -
v_call: TRBV4-1
j_call: TRBJ1-4
cdr3_nt: TGCGCCAGCAGGACAGGGGCTAATGAAAAACTGTTTTTT
cdr3_aa: CASRTGANEKLFF

d_call: -
clone_size: -
v_call: TRBV7-9
j_call: TRBJ2-2
cdr3_nt: TGTGCCAGCAGTCCCACCCCCCGGGAGCTGTTTTTT
cdr3_aa: CASSPTPRELFF

d_call: TRBD1
clone_size: -
v_call: TRBV7-9
j_call: TRBJ2-5
cdr3_nt: TGTGCCAGCAGCTTAGCTCGGACAGGGGGCGGGGAGACCCAGTACTTC
cdr3_aa: CASSLARTGGGETQYF

d_call: -
clone_size: once
v_call: TRBV9
j_call: TRBJ1-2
cdr3_nt: TGTGCCAGCAGTGGAATGGGGCTCCCTTGGTATGGCTACACCTTC
cdr3_aa: CASSGMGLPWYGYTF

d_call: TRBD2
clone_size: -
v_call: TRBV4-1
j_call: TRBJ2-7
cdr3_nt: TGCGCCAGCAGCCAAGGCGGACTAGCGGGAGGCATTTCCTACGAGCAGTACTTC
cdr3_aa: CASSQGGLAGGISYEQYF

d_call: -
clone_size: -
v_call: TRBV5-4
j_call: TRBJ2-7
cdr3_nt: TGTGCCAGCAGCTTGGGACCAGGCTACGAGCAGTACTTC
cdr3_aa: CASSLGPGYEQYF

d_call: TRBD1
clone_size: -
v_call: TRBV13
j_call: TRBJ2-1
cdr3_nt: TGTGCCAGCAGCTTAGAACAGGGGGTAGCGGTCAATGAGCAGTTCTTC
cdr3_aa: CASSLEQGVAVNEQFF

d_call: TRBD2
clone_size: -
v_call: TRBV30
j_call: TRBJ2-2
cdr3_nt: TGTGCCTGGAGTGTACGGTTAAGCGGGGGGGCCTTCACCGGGGAGCTGTTTTTT
cdr3_aa: CAWSVRLSGGAFTGELFF

d_call: -
clone_size: -
v_call: TRBV6-5
j_call: TRBJ2-5
cdr3_nt: TGTGCCAGCGGCAGGGAGACCCAGTACTTC
cdr3_aa: CASGRETQYF

d_call: -
clone_size: -
v_call: TRBV27
j_call: TRBJ1-5
cdr3_nt: TGTGCCAGCAGGAGGGGTAATCAGCCCCAGCATTTT
cdr3_aa: CASRRGNQPQHF